This TCR beta chain was obtained from a study of graft-versus-host responses after intestinal transplantation. Study in general: All recipients were given anti-thymocyte globulin induction, and tacrolimus and steroids were then administered for 2 to 4 years.

The trim removed 1 base at V and 0 bases at J, leaving 1 base unmatched. CDR3 length: 15 amino acids. CDR1 is MDHEN and CDR2 is SYDVKM in the germline V gene. Comments on this clone: Antigen unknown.

Graft samples were processed, releasing intraepithelial and lamina propria lymphocytes. Study-level points and caveats: GvH clones turned up in recipient marrow; some had shown up first in ileum or blood. Circulating GvH clone levels at their peak were associated with HvG declines (early post-transplant). Graft-versus-host to host-versus-graft clonal ratios in allografts were high in patients with graft-donor T cell macrochimerism.

The repertoire was sequenced with immunoSEQ multiplex PCR; TCRdb's copy has only in-frame clones and lacks some. The table records approximately 6,000 clones, less than 80% of them present only once. Material: ileum tissue, obtained roughly 310 days after intestinal transplant. This TCR came from a human patient who received an intestinal transplant, so some T cells may come from the graft donor. The V gene is TRBV28, the J gene TRBJ2-7; 9 bases fit TRBD2. CDR3 in amino acids: CASSLYSGSSYEQYF. In nucleotides, the CDR3 is TGTGCCAGCAGTTTATATAGCGGGAGCTCCTACGAGCAGTACTTC.